The table lists the clone carrying this T cell receptor beta chain with a few counts. TCRdb analysed the RT-PCR reads with MiXCR anew, one entry per CDR3 protein. The repertoire holds hundreds of thousands of distinct CDR3 sequences, with approximately 15% as singletons. Germline lookup yields CDR1 SGDLS and CDR2 YYNGEE. V lost 5 bases to trimming and J lost 5 bases, with 13 bases between them. The CDR3 totals 13 residues. Input material: memory CD4+ T cells from blood. The chain carries TRBV9 and TRBJ1-1, with D unclear. The source is a female donor in good health, serving as a healthy control. The CDR3 nucleotides read TGTGCCAGCAGAACCCCGGTTGATACTGAAGCTTTCTTT. Translating gives CASRTPVDTEAFF.